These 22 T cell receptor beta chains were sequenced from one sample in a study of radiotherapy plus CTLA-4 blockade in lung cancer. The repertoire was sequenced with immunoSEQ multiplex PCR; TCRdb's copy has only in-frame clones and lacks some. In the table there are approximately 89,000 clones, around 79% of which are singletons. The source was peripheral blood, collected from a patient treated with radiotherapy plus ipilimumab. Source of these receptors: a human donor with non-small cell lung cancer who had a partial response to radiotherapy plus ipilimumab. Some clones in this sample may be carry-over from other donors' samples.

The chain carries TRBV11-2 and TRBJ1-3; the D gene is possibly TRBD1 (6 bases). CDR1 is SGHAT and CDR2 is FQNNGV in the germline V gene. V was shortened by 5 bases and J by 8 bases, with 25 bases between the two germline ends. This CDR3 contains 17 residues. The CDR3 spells CASSDNKSLDRRYTIYF. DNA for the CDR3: TGTGCCAGCAGCGATAACAAATCCCTAGACAGGCGGTACACCATATATTTT.

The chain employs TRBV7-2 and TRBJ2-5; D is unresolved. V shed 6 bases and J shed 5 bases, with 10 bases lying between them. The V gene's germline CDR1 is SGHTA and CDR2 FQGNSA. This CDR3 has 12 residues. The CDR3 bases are TGTGCCAGCAGAAGCGTTGGGGAGACCCAGTACTTC. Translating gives CASRSVGETQYF.

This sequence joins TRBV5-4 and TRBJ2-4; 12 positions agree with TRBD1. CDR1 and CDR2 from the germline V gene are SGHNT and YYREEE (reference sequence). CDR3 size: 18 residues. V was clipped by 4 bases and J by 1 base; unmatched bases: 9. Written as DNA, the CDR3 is TGTGCCAGCAGCCCGGGACAGGGGGCTAGTCTCGCCAAAAACATTCAGTACTTC. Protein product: CASSPGQGASLAKNIQYF.

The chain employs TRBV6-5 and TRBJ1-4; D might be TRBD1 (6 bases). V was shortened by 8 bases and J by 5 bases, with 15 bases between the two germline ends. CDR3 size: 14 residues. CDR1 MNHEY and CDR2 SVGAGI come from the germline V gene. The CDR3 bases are TGTGCCAGCTCCAACAGGGTTGGAAATGAAAAACTGTTTTTT. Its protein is CASSNRVGNEKLFF.

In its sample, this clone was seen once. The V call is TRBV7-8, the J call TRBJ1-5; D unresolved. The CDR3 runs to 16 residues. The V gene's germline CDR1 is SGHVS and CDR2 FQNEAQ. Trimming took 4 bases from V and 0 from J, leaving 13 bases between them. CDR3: CASSSRSGYSNQPQHF. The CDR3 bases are TGTGCCAGCAGCTCGCGGTCCGGATATAGCAATCAGCCCCAGCATTTT.

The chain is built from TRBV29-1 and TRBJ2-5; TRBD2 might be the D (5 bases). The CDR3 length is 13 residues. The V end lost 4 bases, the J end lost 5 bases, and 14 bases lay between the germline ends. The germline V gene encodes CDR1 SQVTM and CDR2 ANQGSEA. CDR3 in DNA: TGCAGCGTTGCCGAACTAGGAAGCGAGACCCAGTACTTC. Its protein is CSVAELGSETQYF.

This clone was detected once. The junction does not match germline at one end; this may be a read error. The CDR3 reads CASRLGLAGTDTQYF. In DNA form, the CDR3 reads TGTGCCAGCAGATTGGGACTAGCGGGGACAGATACGCAGTATTTT. The chain has TRBV5-4 and TRBJ2-3; 13 bases map to TRBD2. Per the germline V gene, CDR1 is SGHNT and CDR2 is YYREEE (reference sequence). CDR3 size: 15 residues.

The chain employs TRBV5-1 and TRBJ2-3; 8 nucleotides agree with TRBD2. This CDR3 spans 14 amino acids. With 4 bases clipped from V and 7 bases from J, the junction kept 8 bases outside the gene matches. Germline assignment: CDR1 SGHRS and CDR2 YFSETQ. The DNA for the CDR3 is TGCGCCAGCAGCCCACTGTCGGGGGGGAATACGCAGTATTTT. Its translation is CASSPLSGGNTQYF.

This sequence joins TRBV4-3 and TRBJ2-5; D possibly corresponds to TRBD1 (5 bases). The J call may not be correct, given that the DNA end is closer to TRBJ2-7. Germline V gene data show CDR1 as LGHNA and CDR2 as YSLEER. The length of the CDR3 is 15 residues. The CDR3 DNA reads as TGCGCCAGCAGCCAAGAGGGTGGGGCCTCTCGCGAGCAGTACTTC. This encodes CASSQEGGASREQYF.

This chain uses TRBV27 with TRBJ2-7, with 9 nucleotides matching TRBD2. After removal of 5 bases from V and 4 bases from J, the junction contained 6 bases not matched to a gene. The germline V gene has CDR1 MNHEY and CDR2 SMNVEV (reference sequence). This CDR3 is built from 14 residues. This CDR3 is CASSPSGRLYEQYF. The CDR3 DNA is TGTGCCAGCAGTCCCAGCGGGAGGTTGTACGAGCAGTACTTC.

The CDR3 coding sequence is TGTGCCAGTAGTCCTACTAGCGGGGGGACAGATACGCAGTATTTT. Its protein is CASSPTSGGTDTQYF. The rearrangement joins TRBV19 to TRBJ2-3, with 12 nucleotides matching TRBD2. Trimming at V came to 5 bases and at J to 3 bases, leaving 3 bases not matched to a gene. The CDR3 has 15 residues. The germline gives CDR1 LNHDA, CDR2 SQIVND (reference sequence).

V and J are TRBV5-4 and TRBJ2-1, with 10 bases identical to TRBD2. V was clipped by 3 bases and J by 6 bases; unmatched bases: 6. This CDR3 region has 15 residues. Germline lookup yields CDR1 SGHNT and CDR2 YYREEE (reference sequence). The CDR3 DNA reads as TGTGCCAGCAGCTCCAGCGGGAGGGCCCCCAATGAGCAGTTCTTC. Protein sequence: CASSSSGRAPNEQFF. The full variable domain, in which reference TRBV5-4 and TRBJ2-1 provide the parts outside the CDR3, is ETGVTQSPTHLIKTRGQQVTLRCSSQSGHNTVSWYQQALGQGPQFIFQYYREEENGRGNFPPRFSGLQFPNYSSELNVNALELDDSALYLCASSSSGRAPNEQFFGPGTRLTVL.

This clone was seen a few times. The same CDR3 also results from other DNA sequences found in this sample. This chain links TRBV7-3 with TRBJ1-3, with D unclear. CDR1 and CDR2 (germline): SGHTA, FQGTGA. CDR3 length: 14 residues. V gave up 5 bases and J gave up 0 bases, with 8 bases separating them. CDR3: CASSLTGSGNTIYF. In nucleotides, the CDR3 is TGTGCCAGCAGCCTGACTGGCTCTGGAAACACCATATATTTT. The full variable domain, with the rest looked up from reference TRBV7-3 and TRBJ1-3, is GAGVSQTPSNKVTEKGKYVELRCDPISGHTALYWYRQSLGQGPEFLIYFQGTGAADDSGLPNDRFFAVRPEGSVSTLKIQRTERGDSAVYLCASSLTGSGNTIYFGEGSWLTVV.

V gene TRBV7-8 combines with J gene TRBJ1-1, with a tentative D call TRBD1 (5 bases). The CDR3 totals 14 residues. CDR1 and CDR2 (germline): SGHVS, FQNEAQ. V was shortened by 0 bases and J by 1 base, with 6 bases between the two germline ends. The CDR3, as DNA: TGTGCCAGCAGCTTAGCAACAGGGAACACTGAAGCTTTCTTT. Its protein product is CASSLATGNTEAFF. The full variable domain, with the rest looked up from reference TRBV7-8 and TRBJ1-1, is GAGVSQSPRYKVAKRGQDVALRCDPISGHVSLFWYQQALGQGPEFLTYFQNEAQLDKSGLPSDRFFAERPEGSVSTLKIQRTQQEDSAVYLCASSLATGNTEAFFGQGTRLTVV.

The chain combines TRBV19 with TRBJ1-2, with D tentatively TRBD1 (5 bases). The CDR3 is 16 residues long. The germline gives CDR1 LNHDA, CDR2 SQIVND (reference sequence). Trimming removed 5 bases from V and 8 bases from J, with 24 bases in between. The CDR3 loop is CASSRPSVDSNLGYTF. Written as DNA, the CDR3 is TGTGCCAGTAGTCGACCCTCAGTTGACAGCAACTTGGGCTACACCTTC.

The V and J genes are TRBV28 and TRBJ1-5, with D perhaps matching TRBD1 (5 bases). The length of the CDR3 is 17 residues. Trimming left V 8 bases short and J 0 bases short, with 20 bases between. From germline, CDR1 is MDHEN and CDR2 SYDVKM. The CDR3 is CASPPTAVGLSNQPQHF. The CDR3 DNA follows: TGTGCCAGCCCACCGACAGCCGTCGGGCTTAGCAATCAGCCCCAGCATTTT.

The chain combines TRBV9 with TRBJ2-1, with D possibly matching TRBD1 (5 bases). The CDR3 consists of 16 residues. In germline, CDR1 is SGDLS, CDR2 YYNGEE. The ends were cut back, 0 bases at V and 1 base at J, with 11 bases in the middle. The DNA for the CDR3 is TGTGCCAGCAGCGTAGCAGGGCCGCCTTCCTACAATGAGCAGTTCTTC. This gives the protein CASSVAGPPSYNEQFF.

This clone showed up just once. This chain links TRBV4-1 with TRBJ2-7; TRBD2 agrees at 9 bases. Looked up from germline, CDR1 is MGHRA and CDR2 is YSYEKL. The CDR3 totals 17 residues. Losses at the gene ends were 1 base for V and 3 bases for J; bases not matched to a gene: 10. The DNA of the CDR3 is TGCGCCAGCAGCCAAGCCCCGGGCGGGAGGGCCGTCTACGAGCAGTACTTC. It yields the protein CASSQAPGGRAVYEQYF.

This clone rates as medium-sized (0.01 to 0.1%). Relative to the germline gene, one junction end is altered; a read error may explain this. The CDR3 DNA follows: TGTGCCACCAGCGGAGAAGACAGGAGCTCCTACAATGAGCAGTTCTTC. Translation: CATSGEDRSSYNEQFF. V usage is TRBV15 and J usage is TRBJ2-1, with a weak D call TRBD1 (6 bases). Germline-derived CDR1 and CDR2 are LNHNV and YYDKDF (reference sequence). This CDR3 spans 16 amino acids.

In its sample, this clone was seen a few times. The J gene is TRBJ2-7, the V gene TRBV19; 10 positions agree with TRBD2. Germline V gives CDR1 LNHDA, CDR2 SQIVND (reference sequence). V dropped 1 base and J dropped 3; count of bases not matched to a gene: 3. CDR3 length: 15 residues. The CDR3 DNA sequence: TGTGCCAGTAGTATAGCGTCTAGCGGGAGCTACGAGCAGTACTTC. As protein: CASSIASSGSYEQYF.

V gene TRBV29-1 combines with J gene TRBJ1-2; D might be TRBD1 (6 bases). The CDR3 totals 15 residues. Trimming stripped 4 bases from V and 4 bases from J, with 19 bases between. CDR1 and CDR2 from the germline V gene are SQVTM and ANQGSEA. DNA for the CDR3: TGCAGCGTTGTGGGGGCAGGGCTAGGTGTCTATGGCTACACCTTC. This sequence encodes CSVVGAGLGVYGYTF. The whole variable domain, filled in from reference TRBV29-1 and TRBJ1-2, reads SAVISQKPSRDICQRGTSLTIQCQVDSQVTMMFWYRQQPGQSLTLIATANQGSEATYESGFVIDKFPISRPNLTFSTLTVSNMSPEDSSIYLCSVVGAGLGVYGYTFGSGTRLTVV.

The CDR3 loop is CASSPWGAGGSSYNEQFF. The CDR3 coding sequence is TGTGCCAGCAGCCCCTGGGGCGCGGGAGGGAGCTCCTACAATGAGCAGTTCTTC. This rearrangement joins TRBV11-2 to TRBJ2-1; 9 bases line up with TRBD2. The V segment lost 5 bases and the J segment 0 bases; nucleotides outside the gene matches: 11. The CDR3 is 18 amino acids. CDR1 and CDR2 (germline): SGHAT, FQNNGV.